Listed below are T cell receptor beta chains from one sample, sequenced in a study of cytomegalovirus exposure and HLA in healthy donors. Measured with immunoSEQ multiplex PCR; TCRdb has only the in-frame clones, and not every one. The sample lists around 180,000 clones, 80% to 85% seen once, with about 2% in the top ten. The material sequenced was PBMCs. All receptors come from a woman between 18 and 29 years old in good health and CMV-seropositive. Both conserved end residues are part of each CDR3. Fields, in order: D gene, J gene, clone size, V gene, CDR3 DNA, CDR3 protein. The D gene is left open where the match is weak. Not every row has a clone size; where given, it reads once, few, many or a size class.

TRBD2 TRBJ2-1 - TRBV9 TGTGCCAGCAGCGTGGGCGGGGGGCTCAACAATGAGCAGTTCTTC CASSVGGGLNNEQFF
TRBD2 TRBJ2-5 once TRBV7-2 TGTGCCAGCAGCTTAGCGGGACTACACGGAGAGACCCAGTACTTC CASSLAGLHGETQYF
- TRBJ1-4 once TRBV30 TGTGCCTGGAGTGGGGACTTTGTAAATGAAAAACTGTTTTTT CAWSGDFVNEKLFF
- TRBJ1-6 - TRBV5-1 TGCGCCAGCAGCGCCACAGGGTTGGATTCACCCCTCCACTTT CASSATGLDSPLHF
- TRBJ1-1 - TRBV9 TGTGCCAGCAGCGTAGGGACACAAAACACTGAAGCTTTCTTT CASSVGTQNTEAFF
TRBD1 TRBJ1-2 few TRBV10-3 TGTGCCATCAGTGGGGGACAGGGATACTATGGCTACACCTTC CAISGGQGYYGYTF
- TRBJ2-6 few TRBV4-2 TGTGCCAGCAGCCAGGAGGACGCTACCATCGGGGCCAACGTCCTGACTTTC CASSQEDATIGANVLTF
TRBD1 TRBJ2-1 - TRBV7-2 TGTGCCAGCAGGCGGAGGCAGGGGGCGGGGAATGAGCAGTTCTTC CASRRRQGAGNEQFF
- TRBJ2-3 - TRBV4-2 TGTGCCAGCAGCCAAGAAGAGCCAGATACGCAGTATTTT CASSQEEPDTQYF
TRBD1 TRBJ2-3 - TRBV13 TGTGCCAGCAGCCCCCCCCCTGGACAGGAGACTAGCACAGATACGCAGTATTTT CASSPPPGQETSTDTQYF
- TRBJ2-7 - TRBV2 TGTGCCAGCAGGCCGGAGGTAGGAGGCTCCTACGAGCAGTACTTC CASRPEVGGSYEQYF
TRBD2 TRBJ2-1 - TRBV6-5 TGTGCCAGCAGTTACTCGGGGACTAGCAACAATGAGCAGTTCTTC CASSYSGTSNNEQFF
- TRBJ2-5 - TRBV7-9 TGTGCCAGCTCCCGGGGGGACAACCAAGAGACCCAGTACTTC CASSRGDNQETQYF
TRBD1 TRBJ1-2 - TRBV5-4 TGTGCCAGCAGCCCAGGGGGGCCGAACTATGGCTACACCTTC CASSPGGPNYGYTF
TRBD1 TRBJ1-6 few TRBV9 TGTGCCAGCAGCGTAGTGGGGACAGGGAATTCACCCCTCCACTTT CASSVVGTGNSPLHF
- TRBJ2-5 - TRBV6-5 TGTGCCAGCAGGGCGACAGCGTCTTTCCAAGAGACCCAGTACTTC CASRATASFQETQYF
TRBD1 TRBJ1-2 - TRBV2 TGTGCCAGCAGTGAAGCGCTCGGGGACAGGGTAGAGTATGGCTACACCTTC CASSEALGDRVEYGYTF
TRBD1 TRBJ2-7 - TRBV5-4 TGTGCCAGCAGCAAAGGCCCGGGACAGGAGGTCGACGAGCAGTACTTC CASSKGPGQEVDEQYF
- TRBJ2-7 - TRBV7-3 TGTGCCAGCAGCTTAATAGGGGCAGGGTCGGGCGAGCAGTACTTC CASSLIGAGSGEQYF
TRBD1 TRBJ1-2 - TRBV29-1 TGCAGCGTTGAAGTTAAGGGGGCGCAGTATGGCTACACCTTC CSVEVKGAQYGYTF
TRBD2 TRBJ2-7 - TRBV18 TGTGCCAGCTCACCACTAGCGGGGGCCTACGAGCAGTACTTC CASSPLAGAYEQYF
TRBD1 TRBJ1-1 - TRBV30 TGTGCCTGCCCCGGACAGGGGGCGACTGAAGCTTTCTTT CACPGQGATEAFF
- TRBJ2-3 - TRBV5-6 TGTGCCAGCAGCATAATCACAGATACGCAGTATTTT CASSIITDTQYF
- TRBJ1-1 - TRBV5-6 TGTGCCAGCAGCCCGGAGAGCATGAACACTGAAGCTTTCTTT CASSPESMNTEAFF
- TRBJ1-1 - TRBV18 TGTGCCAGCTCACCGGCGCGGGGGAGGGACACTGAAGCTTTCTTT CASSPARGRDTEAFF
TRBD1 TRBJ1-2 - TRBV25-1 TGTGCCAGCGCCCCGAGAGGGCAGGGGGTGGCTATTAACTATGGCTACACCTTC CASAPRGQGVAINYGYTF
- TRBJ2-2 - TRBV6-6 TGTGCCAGCGCCCTAGAGGCTGGAAACACCGGGGAGCTGTTTTTT CASALEAGNTGELFF
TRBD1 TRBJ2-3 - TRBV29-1 TGCAGCGTTACAGGGGTAGGAGATACGCAGTATTTT CSVTGVGDTQYF
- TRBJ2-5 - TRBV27 TGTGCCAGCAGTTTTTTGGGGGGAGGCAGGTCCACAGAGACCCAGTACTTC CASSFLGGGRSTETQYF
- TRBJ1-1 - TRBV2 TGTGCCAGCAGTCGACTGCATTCCACTGAAGCTTTCTTT CASSRLHSTEAFF
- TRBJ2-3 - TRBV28 TGTGCCAGCAGTTTACCAGGGGTGGACACAGATACGCAGTATTTT CASSLPGVDTDTQYF
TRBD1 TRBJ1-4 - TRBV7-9 TGTGCCAGCAGCCGTCCTTACAGGGGCGTTCCAACTAATGAAAAACTGTTTTTT CASSRPYRGVPTNEKLFF
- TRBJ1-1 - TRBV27 TGTGCCAGCAGTTTAAGAGGGCCGGACACTGAAGCTTTCTTT CASSLRGPDTEAFF
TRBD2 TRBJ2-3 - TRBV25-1 TGTGCCAGCAGAGGAGGACTAGCGTCAGATACGCAGTATTTT CASRGGLASDTQYF